A single sample is the source of the 13 T cell receptor beta chains below, sequenced in a study of T cells after posttransplantation cyclophosphamide (dated by TCRdb to the mid-2010s). Receptor amplification or capture employed the immunoSEQ multiplex PCR assay. The clones in this table, taken by TCRdb from immuneACCESS, are in-frame only. Not every clone is retained; where verified, under half of the shortfall comes from an unresolved V gene, and the cause of the rest is unknown. The table for this sample lists over 2,500 clones, none of them counted only once. Around 26% of the sample goes to the ten largest clones. Read against the paper, the sample's treatment or condition label means: high-dose cyclophosphamide on days +3 and +4 as single-agent GVHD prophylaxis. For conditioning, the PTCy patients got busulfan and fludarabine, then a related or unrelated marrow graft, followed by cyclophosphamide on days +3 and +4.

The sequences come from PBMCs, collected 84 days after allogeneic stem cell transplant with posttransplant cyclophosphamide. The receptors derive from a female patient in her 40s who received an allogeneic stem cell transplant from a related donor, was CMV-positive, and had no GVHD. Post transplant, some T cells may arise from the graft donor.

This clone was seen repeatedly, ten times or more. This sequence joins TRBV7-9 and TRBJ1-6, with D tentatively TRBD1 (5 bases). CDR3 length: 15 residues. Germline CDR1 reads SEHNR; CDR2 reads FQNEAQ (reference sequence). Trimming cost V 1 base and J 9 bases, with 13 bases left between them. The DNA for the CDR3 is TGTGCCAGCAGCTTAGGAGGGGAATGGAGTTCACCCCTCCACTTT. Amino acid sequence: CASSLGGEWSSPLHF.

This clone was seen repeatedly, ten times or more. The CDR3 DNA sequence: TGCAGCGTTGAAAACAGGGGTGGAAACACCATATATTTT. Translation gives CSVENRGGNTIYF. The rearrangement uses TRBV29-1 and TRBJ1-3; 7 nucleotides match TRBD1. The V gene's germline CDR1 is SQVTM and CDR2 ANQGSEA. CDR3 size: 13 residues. V lost 2 bases, J lost 3 bases, and 1 base stayed unmatched.

This clone was seen at least ten times. The chain is built from TRBV7-9 and TRBJ2-5; maybe TRBD1 (6 bases). Germline CDR1 and CDR2: SEHNR and FQNEAQ (reference sequence). There are 14 residues in the CDR3. V lost 0 bases to trimming and J lost 5 bases, with 10 bases between them. The CDR3 protein is CASSLAGAGETQYF. For the CDR3, the DNA is TGTGCCAGCAGCTTAGCGGGGGCTGGGGAGACCCAGTACTTC.

The chain carries TRBV5-6 and TRBJ1-1; D may be TRBD1 (6 bases). The CDR3 loop spans 13 amino acids. V lost 3 bases to trimming and J lost 11 bases, with 17 bases between them. CDR1 and CDR2 from the germline V gene are SGHDT and YYEEEE. The CDR3 bases are TGTGCCAGCAGCTCCCGCTCAACAGGGTGGGCTTTCTTT. Translating gives CASSSRSTGWAFF.

This clone has ten or more counts. The chain is built from TRBV4-3 and TRBJ1-4; TRBD1 agrees at 10 bases. V lost 5 bases to trimming and J lost 8 bases; unmatched junction nucleotides: 5. Germline V gene sequence: CDR1 LGHNA, CDR2 YSLEER. The CDR3 extends over 14 amino acids. The CDR3 reads CASSWDRGGEKLFF. The CDR3 nucleotides are TGCGCCAGCAGCTGGGACAGGGGAGGGGAAAAACTGTTTTTT.

This sequence joins TRBV27 and TRBJ1-6; D unresolved. Trimming took 0 bases from V and 3 from J, leaving 9 bases between them. CDR1 is MNHEY, CDR2 SMNVEV, per germline (reference sequence). The length of the CDR3 is 16 residues. This chain's CDR3 is CASSLSAQFYNSPLHF. The CDR3 DNA is TGTGCCAGCAGTTTATCTGCACAATTCTATAATTCACCCCTCCACTTT.

This clone was detected ten times or more. The chain employs TRBV5-1 and TRBJ2-1; TRBD2 matches at 14 bases. With 4 bases clipped from V and 6 bases from J, the junction kept 6 bases outside the gene matches. CDR1 is SGHRS and CDR2 is YFSETQ in the germline V gene. The CDR3 sequence is 16 residues long. The CDR3 nucleotides are TGCGCCAGCAGCGCAGGACTAGCGGGGGGACGCAATGAGCAGTTCTTC. This encodes CASSAGLAGGRNEQFF.

The chain combines TRBV27 with TRBJ2-2; the match to TRBD2 covers 9 bases. The germline V gene encodes CDR1 MNHEY and CDR2 SMNVEV (reference sequence). The CDR3 runs to 15 residues. With 6 bases clipped from V and 7 bases from J, the junction kept 9 bases outside the gene matches. CDR3 sequence (DNA): TGTGCCAGCAGACCAAGCGGGGGGCCCGACGGGGAGCTGTTTTTT. Its protein product is CASRPSGGPDGELFF.

This clone was detected ten times or more. The chain links TRBV5-1 to TRBJ1-2; weak D call: TRBD1 (6 bases). The CDR3 runs to 11 residues. Looked up from germline, CDR1 is SGHRS and CDR2 is YFSETQ. Trimming took off 5 bases at V and 7 bases at J, with 9 bases between the two ends. The CDR3 is CASSAGVGYTF. The CDR3 region has the DNA TGCGCCAGCAGTGCAGGGGTTGGCTACACCTTC.

This clone has just a few counts. This chain links TRBV5-1 with TRBJ1-2; TRBD1 matches at 8 bases. Germline assignment: CDR1 SGHRS and CDR2 YFSETQ. This CDR3 comprises 14 residues. V shed 5 bases and J 3 bases; nucleotides not matched to a gene: 6. CDR3 sequence (DNA): TGCGCCAGCAGTTCACAGGGGGTCGACTATGGCTACACCTTC. Protein product: CASSSQGVDYGYTF.

Many counts were recorded for this clone. This chain joins TRBV5-6 and TRBJ1-1; D is undetermined. The CDR3 has 13 residues. Trimming pared 1 base from V and 0 bases from J, leaving 4 bases between. In germline, CDR1 is SGHDT, CDR2 YYEEEE. CDR3 residues: CASSLTVNTEAFF. As DNA, the CDR3 is TGTGCCAGCAGCTTGACAGTGAACACTGAAGCTTTCTTT.

This clone was seen many times. The chain couples TRBV4-3 to TRBJ2-7; 9 bases align to TRBD1. The junction had 8 bases not matched to a gene; V was cut back by 4 bases and J by 4 bases. Germline loops: CDR1 LGHNA, CDR2 YSLEER. The CDR3 is 15 amino acids. The CDR3 here is CASSPQTGTGYEQYF. The CDR3 DNA is TGCGCCAGCAGCCCCCAGACCGGGACAGGGTACGAGCAGTACTTC.

By sample share, this clone is medium-sized. In DNA form, the CDR3 reads TGCGCCAGCCGACAGGGGGTCAGCGTGGTTGGGGCCAACGTCCTGACTTTC. Its translation: CASRQGVSVVGANVLTF. This chain uses TRBV5-1 with TRBJ2-6; 9 bases match TRBD1. The CDR3 runs to 17 residues. The ends lost 7 bases at V and 3 bases at J; junction bases unmatched: 11. The germline gives CDR1 SGHRS, CDR2 YFSETQ.